This T cell receptor (beta chain) was sequenced for a study of blood T cell repertoires in COVID-19. On the study more broadly: Samples taken during acute and convalescent COVID-19 were collected in the United States, Italy and Spain. Sample material is recorded as cDNA or gDNA derived from T cells, B-cell-depleted T cells, or PBMCs.

The J segment lost 0 bases and the V segment lost 7 bases, leaving 12 bases of the junction unmatched. The CDR3 is 17 residues long. CDR1 and CDR2 (germline): LGHDT, YNNKEL (reference sequence). How the authors handled the data: For nucleated cells, counts were estimated from reference gene primer amplification. Libraries were prepared by immunoSEQ multiplex PCR; TCRdb keeps only in-frame clonotypes and omits some of them. That table is the source of V, J and clone size, and D and trimming were worked out from the DNA. The data hold 70,000 or so clones, with over 80% observed a single time. The receptor's source is a human donor in a cohort sampled during active COVID-19. The V call is TRBV3-1 (or the pseudogene TRBV3-2), the J call TRBJ1-3; 7 bases fit TRBD1. Sequencing was done on a sample of peripheral blood. Written as DNA, the CDR3 is TGTGCCAGCATTACAACTCCGGGACAGAGCTCTGGAAACACCATATATTTT. Protein sequence: CASITTPGQSSGNTIYF.